Shown below are 17 T cell receptor beta chains from a single sample sequenced in a study of cytomegalovirus exposure and HLA in healthy donors. The PCR contained 60 Vbeta and 13 Jbeta primers. The data were produced by immunoSEQ multiplex PCR, yet TCRdb's version contains in-frame clones alone and is incomplete. The sample has approximately 160,000 clones; roughly 80% are singletons. Sequencing was carried out using PBMCs. The receptors stem from a woman in her forties or fifties in good health and CMV-seropositive.

The sample holds one count of this clone. V and J are TRBV9 and TRBJ2-5; 11 nucleotides align to TRBD1. CDR1 SGDLS and CDR2 YYNGEE come from the germline V gene. CDR3 length: 17 amino acids. V gave up 2 bases and J gave up 3 bases; unmatched junction bases: 9. The CDR3, as DNA: TGTGCCAGCAGCGTTACCGGGACAGGGGGGGTCGAAGAGACCCAGTACTTC. It is translated as CASSVTGTGGVEETQYF.

The gene calls are TRBV15 and TRBJ2-5; the match to TRBD1 covers 7 bases. The last part of the DNA fits TRBJ2-7 better; the J call may be wrong. CDR3 length: 14 residues. Germline assignment: CDR1 LNHNV and CDR2 YYDKDF (reference sequence). As DNA, the CDR3 is TGTGCCACCAGCAGAGGGAACAGGGGCTACGAGCAGTACTTC. Protein product: CATSRGNRGYEQYF.

The chain is built from TRBV18 and TRBJ2-1; D not certain. The CDR3 has 15 amino acids. The V end was cut by 3 bases, the J end by 0 bases, with 9 bases between. Germline CDR1 and CDR2: KGHSH and LQKENI. CDR3 residues: CASSPSVSSYNEQFF. CDR3 in DNA: TGTGCCAGCTCACCGTCGGTAAGCTCCTACAATGAGCAGTTCTTC.

The rearrangement links TRBV6-5 to TRBJ1-2; D is ambiguous. Germline CDR1 MNHEY, CDR2 SVGAGI. V dropped 7 bases and J dropped 5 bases, with 14 bases sitting between them. The CDR3 loop spans 13 amino acids. CDR3 coding DNA: TGTGCCAGCACTTCTTCGGGTATATATGGCTACACCTTC. Translating it yields CASTSSGIYGYTF.

This clone was seen more than once but under ten times. This chain links TRBV9 with TRBJ2-7, with TRBD2 as a possible D gene (6 bases). The germline V gene encodes CDR1 SGDLS and CDR2 YYNGEE. The CDR3 totals 15 residues. The germline V and J ends were trimmed by 0 bases and 3 bases, with 13 bases remaining between them. The CDR3 DNA sequence: TGTGCCAGCAGCGTAGCCACAGGCGGGAACTACGAGCAGTACTTC. Residues: CASSVATGGNYEQYF.

This rearrangement joins TRBV7-9 to TRBJ2-3; maybe TRBD2 (5 bases). V was cut by 5 bases and J by 0 bases, with 15 bases left in between. This CDR3 region has 16 residues. Germline V gives CDR1 SEHNR, CDR2 FQNEAQ (reference sequence). The CDR3 DNA reads as TGTGCCAGCAGCCCCGGACGGACTCCTAGCACAGATACGCAGTATTTT. Translated, it gives CASSPGRTPSTDTQYF.

The rearrangement joins TRBV5-1 to TRBJ2-3, with D uncertain. V shed 7 bases and J shed 4 bases, with 16 bases lying between them. CDR1 SGHRS and CDR2 YFSETQ come from the germline V gene. This CDR3 has 14 amino acids. CDR3 bases: TGCGCCAGCCGCCTAGTCGATTGGGCAGATACGCAGTATTTT. Amino acid sequence: CASRLVDWADTQYF.

The chain combines TRBV28 with TRBJ1-2; 8 nucleotides line up with TRBD1. CDR1 MDHEN and CDR2 SYDVKM come from the germline V gene. The V gene end was trimmed by 6 bases and the J gene end by 8 bases; junction bases not matched to a gene: 11. The CDR3 is 14 residues long. For the CDR3, the DNA is TGTGCCAGCAGAATATCCAGGGGGCGTGGGGGCTACACCTTC. Protein: CASRISRGRGGYTF.

This clone was observed a handful of times. The chain combines TRBV18 with TRBJ2-7; TRBD1 is a possible D gene (5 bases). The CDR3 length is 12 residues. Germline assignment: CDR1 KGHSH and CDR2 LQKENI. Between the trimmed V and J ends, which lost 3 bases and 5 bases, there was a span of 8 bases. The CDR3: CASSPTGDEQYF. Here the CDR3 DNA reads TGTGCCAGCTCACCCACAGGTGACGAGCAGTACTTC.

This chain links TRBV30 with TRBJ1-6; D ambiguous. Germline CDR1 and CDR2: GTSNPN and SVGIG (reference sequence). The V end was cut by 0 bases, the J end by 7 bases, with 10 bases between. CDR3 size: 14 residues. The CDR3 loop reads CAWSVLPGNSPLHF. CDR3 in DNA: TGTGCCTGGAGTGTACTCCCGGGGAATTCACCCCTCCACTTT. The full variable domain, rest sourced from reference TRBV30 and TRBJ1-6, is SQTIHQWPATLVQPVGSPLSLECTVEGTSNPNLYWYRQAAGRGLQLLFYSVGIGQISSEVPQNLSASRPQDRQFILSSKKLLLSDSGFYLCAWSVLPGNSPLHFGNGTRLTVT.

The rearrangement uses TRBV7-3 and TRBJ2-3, with 9 bases fitting TRBD2. The CDR3 consists of 17 residues. V dropped 3 bases and J dropped 8; count of bases not matched to a gene: 15. Looked up from germline, CDR1 is SGHTA and CDR2 is FQGTGA. The CDR3 reads CASSFSQASGMGGTQYF. As DNA, the CDR3 is TGTGCCAGCAGCTTTTCCCAGGCTAGCGGGATGGGAGGTACGCAGTATTTT.

This clone was observed a handful of times. The V call is TRBV28, the J call TRBJ2-1, with 7 bases identical to TRBD2. In germline, CDR1 is MDHEN, CDR2 SYDVKM. There are 13 residues in the CDR3. After removal of 6 bases from V and 5 bases from J, the junction contained 4 bases not matched to a gene. CDR3 protein: CASRFLADNEQFF. CDR3 bases: TGTGCCAGCAGGTTTCTAGCGGACAATGAGCAGTTCTTC.

V usage is TRBV7-9 and J usage is TRBJ2-1; weak D call: TRBD2 (5 bases). The V end was cut by 5 bases, the J end by 9 bases, with 14 bases between. Germline-derived CDR1 and CDR2 are SEHNR and FQNEAQ (reference sequence). The CDR3 totals 13 residues. CDR3 nucleotides: TGTGCCAGCAGCCCCGACCGGACTGGTGAGCAGTTCTTC. Translating gives CASSPDRTGEQFF. Supplemented by reference TRBV7-9 and TRBJ2-1, the full variable domain reads DTGVSQNPRHKITKRGQNVTFRCDPISEHNRLYWYRQTLGQGPEFLTYFQNEAQLEKSRLLSDRFSAERPKGSFSTLEIQRTEQGDSAMYLCASSPDRTGEQFFGPGTRLTVL.

This clone has a handful of counts. The chain is built from TRBV27 and TRBJ2-7; maybe TRBD1 (6 bases). The V end lost 0 bases, the J end lost 3 bases, and 9 bases lay between the germline ends. CDR3 length: 14 amino acids. In germline, CDR1 is MNHEY, CDR2 SMNVEV (reference sequence). CDR3 nucleotides: TGTGCCAGCAGTTTATCTGGACAGCACTACGAGCAGTACTTC. Its translation: CASSLSGQHYEQYF.

The chain couples TRBV5-1 to TRBJ2-5; 8 bases are a match to TRBD2. Germline V CDR1 and CDR2: SGHRS, YFSETQ. CDR3 length: 15 amino acids. The V gene end was trimmed by 3 bases and the J gene end by 0 bases; junction bases not matched to a gene: 4. CDR3: CASSSRGGHQETQYF. CDR3 nucleotides: TGCGCCAGCAGCTCCCGCGGGGGGCACCAAGAGACCCAGTACTTC.

The chain carries TRBV7-2 and TRBJ2-7; TRBD2 aligns across 11 bases. This CDR3 contains 15 residues. CDR1 and CDR2 from the germline V gene are SGHTA and FQGNSA. The trim removed 5 bases at V and 1 base at J, leaving 4 bases unmatched. For the CDR3, the DNA is TGTGCCAGCAGCCCACTAGCGGGGGCTTCCTACGAGCAGTACTTC. This translates into CASSPLAGASYEQYF. The entire variable domain, with the rest obtained from reference TRBV7-2 and TRBJ2-7, is as follows: GAGVSQSPSNKVTEKGKDVELRCDPISGHTALYWYRQSLGQGLEFLIYFQGNSAPDKSGLPSDRFSAERTGGSVSTLTIQRTQQEDSAVYLCASSPLAGASYEQYFGPGTRLTVT.

For this clone: Sequence at one end of the junction differs from germline and may be a read error. The rearrangement joins TRBV7-9 to TRBJ2-3; 8 positions match TRBD1. Per germline, CDR1 SEHNR and CDR2 FQNEAQ (reference sequence). This CDR3 is 16 amino acids long. The CDR3 loop is CSSSPLRDRSTDTQYF. DNA for the CDR3: TGTTCCAGCAGCCCACTCCGGGACAGGAGCACAGATACGCAGTATTTT.